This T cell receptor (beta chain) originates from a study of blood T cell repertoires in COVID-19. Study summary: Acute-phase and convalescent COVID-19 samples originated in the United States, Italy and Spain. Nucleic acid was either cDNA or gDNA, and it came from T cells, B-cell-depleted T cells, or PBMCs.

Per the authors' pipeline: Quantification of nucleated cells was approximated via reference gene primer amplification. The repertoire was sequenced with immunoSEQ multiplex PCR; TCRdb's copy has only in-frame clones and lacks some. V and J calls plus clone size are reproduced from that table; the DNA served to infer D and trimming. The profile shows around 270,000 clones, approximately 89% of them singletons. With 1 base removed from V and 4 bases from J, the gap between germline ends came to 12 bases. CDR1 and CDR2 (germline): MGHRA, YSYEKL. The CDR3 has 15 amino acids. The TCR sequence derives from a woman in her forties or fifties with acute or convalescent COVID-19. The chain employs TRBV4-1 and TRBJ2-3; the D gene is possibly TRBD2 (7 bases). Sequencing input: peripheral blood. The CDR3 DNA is TGCGCCAGCAGCCAAGCGAGGCGGGGGCCAGATACGCAGTATTTT. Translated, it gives CASSQARRGPDTQYF.